This T cell receptor beta chain was profiled in a study of T-cell memory formation after mild COVID-19. In the study overall: TCR clustering was largely donor specific.

Study results and limitations: Day 15 to 85 contracting clones showed balanced CD4/CD8; day 15 to 37 expanders favored CD4+. The authors did not confirm SARS-CoV-2 specificity of second-wave clones peaking day 37. Cross-reactive memory apparently joined, as some responding clones appeared in pre-infection memory.

A remark on this clonotype: What it recognizes is unknown.

TCRdb re-analysed the 5' RACE reads in MiXCR, keeping a single row per CDR3 protein. The sample holds some 350,000 distinct CDR3 sequences, 10% to 15% seen once. This TCR was recovered from a young man who had mild COVID-19 (a few samples of this study predate the infection). Cell type and time point are not known. Sequenced sample: PBMCs or a T cell subset sorted from them (not recorded which).

The CDR3 coding sequence is TGCGCCAGCAGCTCTGACCACCCGTCAGGAAAACTGTTTTTT. This encodes CASSSDHPSGKLFF. This rearrangement joins TRBV5-1 to TRBJ1-4; the D is unclear. Germline CDR1 is SGHRS and CDR2 is YFSETQ. Trimming cost V 3 bases and J 10 bases, with 16 bases left between them. There are 14 residues in the CDR3.